The rows below give T cell receptor beta chains drawn from one sample of a study of blood T cells in healthy people across ages. TCRdb used MiXCR to reprocess the 5' RACE reads, holding one entry per CDR3 protein. The table has around 800,000 distinct CDR3 sequences, 50% to 65% seen once. Sequenced sample: blood. The receptor source for this set is a man at least 80 years old in good health. Each CDR3 is given without its conserved first and last residue. Fields, in order: V gene, J gene, CDR3 protein.

V: TRBV5-1; J: TRBJ1-2; CDR3: ASSPERCGYT
V: TRBV11-2; J: TRBJ2-7; CDR3: ASSSPRGLFLEQY
V: TRBV6-1; J: TRBJ2-3; CDR3: ASSGRTVPTDTQY
V: TRBV11-2; J: TRBJ1-1; CDR3: ASNTSSSGMNTEAF
V: TRBV20-1; J: TRBJ2-5; CDR3: SARDRDLGTQY
V: TRBV10-3; J: TRBJ2-3; CDR3: AISEPPPGLAALTDTQY
V: TRBV20-1; J: TRBJ2-1; CDR3: SAASPSGRRSYNEQF
V: TRBV28; J: TRBJ2-4; CDR3: ASSLGAGNLKNIQY
V: TRBV20-1; J: TRBJ1-6; CDR3: SARFGIQEPNSPPH
V: TRBV15; J: TRBJ2-5; CDR3: ATSRVGGSQETQY
V: TRBV4-2; J: TRBJ2-7; CDR3: ASSLVGFGTGGTYEQY
V: TRBV4-2; J: TRBJ2-7; CDR3: ASSQEGTEYYEQY
V: TRBV6-5; J: TRBJ2-7; CDR3: ASSYVGQGPYEQY
V: TRBV12-3/TRBV12-4; J: TRBJ1-1; CDR3: ASSLRLGTEAF
V: TRBV27; J: TRBJ2-5; CDR3: ASSLILAGLWWETQY
V: TRBV13; J: TRBJ1-1; CDR3: ASAGRQSEAF
V: TRBV3-1; J: TRBJ2-4; CDR3: ASSQGTTTGDIQY
V: TRBV6-4; J: TRBJ1-6; CDR3: ASRGRANSPLH
V: TRBV5-1; J: NA; CDR3: ASSPAPSGKEGEQY
V: TRBV20-1; J: TRBJ2-4; CDR3: SAPRTAKNIQY